These 26 T cell receptor beta chains originate from one sample sequenced in a study of cytomegalovirus exposure and HLA in healthy donors. Amplification used 60 Vbeta primers and 13 Jbeta primers. Assay: immunoSEQ multiplex PCR; the TCRdb copy retains only in-frame clones and omits some. The sample carries more than 140,000 clones, over 60% recorded once. Specimen: PBMCs. These TCRs come from a woman aged 25 to 39 in good health and CMV-seropositive.

This clone was detected once. This chain links TRBV10-3 with TRBJ2-5, with D possibly matching TRBD2 (5 bases). CDR1 ENHRY and CDR2 SYGVKD come from the germline V gene. The CDR3 length is 11 residues. V lost 7 bases and J 5 bases, leaving 8 bases between the germline ends. CDR3 nucleotides: TGTGCCATCAAGGCGGGTGAGACCCAGTACTTC. Its protein product is CAIKAGETQYF.

V usage is TRBV5-1 and J usage is TRBJ1-2, with TRBD1 matching 11 bases. The CDR3 has 14 residues. With V trimmed by 4 bases and J by 8 bases, 7 bases remained unmatched. CDR1 and CDR2 (germline): SGHRS, YFSETQ. The CDR3 coding sequence is TGCGCCAGCAGCCCGGGACAGGGGGTGGGAGGCTACACCTTC. Protein product: CASSPGQGVGGYTF. The whole variable domain, remainder taken from reference TRBV5-1 and TRBJ1-2, is KAGVTQTPRYLIKTRGQQVTLSCSPISGHRSVSWYQQTPGQGLQFLFEYFSETQRNKGNFPGRFSGRQFSNSRSEMNVSTLELGDSALYLCASSPGQGVGGYTFGSGTRLTVV.

The chain is built from TRBV2 and TRBJ1-6, with 8 bases that match TRBD1. Germline V lookup: CDR1 SNHLY, CDR2 FYNNEI. This CDR3 has 12 residues. V was clipped by 8 bases and J by 14 bases; unmatched bases: 8. In nucleotides, the CDR3 is TGTGCCAGCGCTGACAGGGGTCCGACCCTCCACTTT. Its protein product is CASADRGPTLHF.

This clone appeared a single time. The rearrangement links TRBV27 to TRBJ2-1; TRBD2 agrees at 14 bases. Germline assignment: CDR1 MNHEY and CDR2 SMNVEV (reference sequence). V was clipped by 3 bases and J by 0 bases; unmatched bases: 13. This CDR3 has 21 residues. Here the CDR3 DNA reads TGTGCCAGCAGTTTTATCGGCCCGGGACTAGCGGGGGAAAGCTCCTACAATGAGCAGTTCTTC. Protein product: CASSFIGPGLAGESSYNEQFF.

The V gene is TRBV19, the J gene TRBJ1-1; D is ambiguous. From germline, CDR1 is LNHDA and CDR2 SQIVND (reference sequence). The V gene lost 5 bases and the J gene lost 3 bases, with 13 bases spanning the gap. This CDR3 comprises 14 residues. Written as DNA, the CDR3 is TGTGCCAGTAGTCCCCGTCCCACTTACACTGAAGCTTTCTTT. It specifies CASSPRPTYTEAFF.

This chain joins TRBV5-1 and TRBJ1-5; D possibly corresponds to TRBD1 (5 bases). The germline gives CDR1 SGHRS, CDR2 YFSETQ. CDR3 length equals 14 residues. V was trimmed by 0 bases and J by 7 bases, leaving 11 bases between them. The CDR3 DNA sequence: TGCGCCAGCAGCTTGGGGCAGGAGGGGCAGCCCCAGCATTTT. It translates to CASSLGQEGQPQHF.

This rearrangement joins TRBV7-2 to TRBJ2-1; the match to TRBD2 covers 9 bases. In germline, CDR1 is SGHTA, CDR2 FQGNSA. CDR3 length: 19 amino acids. J gave up 4 bases and V 3 bases, and 16 bases lay outside the gene matches. The chain's CDR3 is CASSFPSFSGSQLYNEQFF. CDR3 in DNA: TGTGCCAGCAGCTTTCCCAGCTTTAGCGGGAGCCAGTTATACAATGAGCAGTTCTTC.

The J gene is TRBJ1-6, the V gene TRBV28; 7 bases are shared with TRBD1. The V and J ends lost 7 bases and 6 bases, in that order; junction bases with no gene match: 9. The CDR3 consists of 15 residues. From germline, CDR1 is MDHEN and CDR2 SYDVKM. The CDR3 loop is CASTRHRGGNSPLHF. The CDR3 DNA sequence: TGTGCCAGCACCCGACACAGGGGTGGTAATTCACCCCTCCACTTT. Full variable domain (missing parts from reference TRBV28 and TRBJ1-6): DVKVTQSSRYLVKRTGEKVFLECVQDMDHENMFWYRQDPGLGLRLIYFSYDVKMKEKGDIPEGYSVSREKKERFSLILESASTNQTSMYLCASTRHRGGNSPLHFGNGTRLTVT.

This sequence joins TRBV5-1 and TRBJ2-7; TRBD2 matches 11 bases. The CDR3 length is 14 residues. V lost 4 bases, J lost 5 bases, and 5 bases stayed unmatched. CDR1 is SGHRS and CDR2 is YFSETQ in the germline V gene. CDR3 sequence: CASSTSGSKHEQYF. CDR3 bases: TGCGCCAGCAGCACTAGCGGGAGTAAGCACGAGCAGTACTTC.

The V call is TRBV7-7, the J call TRBJ2-5; 8 positions agree with TRBD1. Germline assignment: CDR1 SSHAT and CDR2 FNYEAQ (reference sequence). J lost 1 base, V lost 8 bases, and 3 bases had no gene match. The CDR3 loop spans 13 amino acids. The CDR3 spells CASGTGGQETQYF. The CDR3 DNA reads TGTGCCAGCGGAACAGGGGGCCAAGAGACCCAGTACTTC.

The CDR3 protein is CASSAPGQLYEQYF. The CDR3 DNA is TGTGCCAGCAGTGCACCGGGACAGCTCTACGAGCAGTACTTC. The V gene is TRBV25-1, the J gene TRBJ2-7, with 7 nucleotides matching TRBD1. Germline V gives CDR1 MGHDK, CDR2 SYGVNS. Trimming took 4 bases from V and 3 from J; bases not matched to a gene: 6. The CDR3 consists of 14 residues.

This chain uses TRBV4-1 with TRBJ1-1, with D uncertain. Trimming shortened V by 2 bases and J by 6 bases, and 13 bases separated the two germline ends. In germline, CDR1 is MGHRA, CDR2 YSYEKL. This CDR3 contains 14 residues. The CDR3 sequence: CASSQPTNSAEAFF. The CDR3, as DNA: TGCGCCAGCAGCCAACCCACCAACAGTGCTGAAGCTTTCTTT.

This clone was seen just once. The chain is built from TRBV18 and TRBJ1-2, with 9 bases that match TRBD1. CDR3 length: 13 amino acids. Trimming at V came to 3 bases and at J to 5 bases, leaving 1 base not matched to a gene. Germline loops: CDR1 KGHSH, CDR2 LQKENI. Here the CDR3 reads CASSPDRGYGYTF. Here the CDR3 DNA reads TGTGCCAGCTCACCCGACAGGGGGTATGGCTACACCTTC.

The J gene is TRBJ2-1, the V gene TRBV7-2; TRBD2 is a possible D gene (5 bases). V was cut by 1 base and J by 6 bases, with 7 bases left in between. The CDR3 has 13 residues. CDR1 SGHTA and CDR2 FQGNSA come from the germline V gene. The CDR3 nucleotides read TGTGCCAGCAGCTTAGTAGGGAGCAATGAGCAGTTCTTC. It is translated as CASSLVGSNEQFF. The whole variable domain, remainder taken from reference TRBV7-2 and TRBJ2-1, is GAGVSQSPSNKVTEKGKDVELRCDPISGHTALYWYRQSLGQGLEFLIYFQGNSAPDKSGLPSDRFSAERTGGSVSTLTIQRTQQEDSAVYLCASSLVGSNEQFFGPGTRLTVL.

The CDR3 coding sequence is TGTGCCAGCTCACCACGGCTAGGACTAGCGGGAATGGGAGCAGATACGCAGTATTTT. It is translated as CASSPRLGLAGMGADTQYF. The V gene is TRBV18, the J gene TRBJ2-3; 12 positions match TRBD2. Germline CDR1 is KGHSH and CDR2 is LQKENI. With V trimmed by 1 base and J by 4 bases, 12 bases remained unmatched. The CDR3 length is 19 residues.

In this sample, this clone turned up a few times. This chain joins TRBV21-1 and TRBJ2-7; the table's D call, TRBD1, has no DNA check behind it. TRBV21-1 is tagged as a pseudogene. The CDR3 has 13 amino acids. The CDR3 spells CASSKGTAYEQYF. In nucleotides, the CDR3 is TGTGCCAGCAGCAAGGGGACAGCCTACGAGCAGTACTTC.

In this sample, this clone turned up many times. This chain joins TRBV5-1 and TRBJ1-2, with 9 bases fitting TRBD1. Losses at the gene ends were 4 bases for V and 8 bases for J; bases not matched to a gene: 9. Germline CDR1 SGHRS, CDR2 YFSETQ. The length of the CDR3 is 14 residues. CDR3 nucleotides: TGCGCCAGCAGCACGTACGGACAGGGGCGAGGCTACACCTTC. Encoded protein: CASSTYGQGRGYTF.

The chain combines TRBV2 with TRBJ2-7; 9 bases line up with TRBD1. CDR1 and CDR2 (germline): SNHLY, FYNNEI. The CDR3 loop spans 15 amino acids. J lost 6 bases, V lost 4 bases, and 10 bases had no gene match. The CDR3 coding sequence is TGTGCCAGCAGTGCCGAGACAGGGGGGCTAGTCGAGCAGTACTTC. It encodes CASSAETGGLVEQYF.

This clone was recorded only once. The chain is built from TRBV5-4 and TRBJ2-5; weak D call: TRBD1 (6 bases). Trimming removed 2 bases at V and 3 bases at J, with 14 bases between. The germline gives CDR1 SGHNT, CDR2 YYREEE (reference sequence). The CDR3 is 15 amino acids. For the CDR3, the DNA is TGTGCCAGCAGCTTCCGACAGGCACCCAAAGAGACCCAGTACTTC. Encoded protein: CASSFRQAPKETQYF.

The rearrangement joins TRBV28 to TRBJ1-2; 8 bases align to TRBD1. Germline CDR1 MDHEN, CDR2 SYDVKM. With V trimmed by 4 bases and J by 2 bases, 3 bases remained unmatched. There are 14 residues in the CDR3. The CDR3 DNA is TGTGCCAGCAGTTGGACAGGGACCAACTATGGCTACACCTTC. As protein: CASSWTGTNYGYTF.

The chain joins TRBV2 to TRBJ1-2; 9 bases are a match to TRBD1. Per the germline V gene, CDR1 is SNHLY and CDR2 is FYNNEI. The CDR3 runs 15 residues. V lost 6 bases, J lost 6 bases, and 11 bases stayed unmatched. CDR3 sequence reads: CASSVNRGREDGYTF. CDR3 nucleotide sequence: TGTGCCAGCAGCGTTAACAGGGGGCGGGAGGATGGCTACACCTTC.

About this clone itself: The limits of the CDR3 on the DNA are not certain, so only TCRdb's listed CDR3 is given. The chain has TRBV9 and TRBJ2-7; the tabulated D call, TRBD2, remains unverified against the DNA. The CDR3 is 15 residues long, counting both termini. CDR1 is SGDLS, CDR2 YYNGEE, per germline. The CDR3 loop is CASSVGYGSIHEQHF.

The chain recombines TRBV19 with TRBJ1-2; D gene unclear. With 3 bases removed from V and 8 bases from J, the gap between germline ends came to 13 bases. The CDR3 totals 13 residues. Germline V CDR1 and CDR2: LNHDA, SQIVND (reference sequence). The CDR3 DNA follows: TGTGCCAGTAGTATCGGCCGCCTCGGGGGCTACACCTTC. Residues: CASSIGRLGGYTF.

The gene calls are TRBV11-3 and TRBJ2-1; a weak D match, TRBD2 (6 bases). Germline CDR1 SGHNT, CDR2 YENEEA. Deletions cut 7 bases from V and 2 bases from J, with 9 bases between. The CDR3 totals 13 residues. CDR3 DNA: TGTGCCAGCAAAGGACTAACCTACAATGAGCAGTTCTTC. This sequence encodes CASKGLTYNEQFF.

The gene calls are TRBV27 and TRBJ2-7, with 8 bases aligning to TRBD2. Germline assignment: CDR1 MNHEY and CDR2 SMNVEV (reference sequence). With V trimmed by 1 base and J by 3 bases, 5 bases remained unmatched. This CDR3 is 15 amino acids long. CDR3 sequence reads: CASSLWVSGDYEQYF. The CDR3 DNA reads TGTGCCAGCAGTTTATGGGTTAGCGGGGACTACGAGCAGTACTTC.

This clone was detected only a few times. V usage is TRBV5-1 and J usage is TRBJ2-2; D might be TRBD1 (5 bases). CDR1 and CDR2 (germline): SGHRS, YFSETQ. This CDR3 has 15 amino acids. V dropped 1 base and J dropped 4 bases, with 11 bases sitting between them. The CDR3 loop is CASSLTIQGTGELFF. The CDR3 nucleotides read TGCGCCAGCAGCTTGACGATCCAGGGCACCGGGGAGCTGTTTTTT.